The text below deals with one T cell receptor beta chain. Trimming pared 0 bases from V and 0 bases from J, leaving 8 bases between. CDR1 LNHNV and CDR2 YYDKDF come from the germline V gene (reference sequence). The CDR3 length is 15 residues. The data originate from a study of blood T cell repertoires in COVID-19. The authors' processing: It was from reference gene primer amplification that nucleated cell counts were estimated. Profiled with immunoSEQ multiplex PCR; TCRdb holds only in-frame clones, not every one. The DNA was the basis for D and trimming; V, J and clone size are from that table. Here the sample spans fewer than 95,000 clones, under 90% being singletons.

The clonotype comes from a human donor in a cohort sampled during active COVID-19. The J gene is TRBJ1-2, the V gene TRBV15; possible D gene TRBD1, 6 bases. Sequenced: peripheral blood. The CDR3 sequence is CATSRDRTANYGYTF. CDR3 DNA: TGTGCCACCAGCAGAGATAGGACAGCTAACTATGGCTACACCTTC.